What follows are 28 T cell receptor beta chains derived from one specimen sequenced in a study of blood T cell repertoires in COVID-19. The table came from immunoSEQ multiplex PCR; TCRdb's copy has only in-frame clones and leaves some out. The table shows roughly 220,000 clones, with around 88% occurring only once. Sequencing was performed on PBMCs or T cells enriched from blood (not recorded which). Receptors were obtained from a woman aged 50 to 60 with acute COVID-19.

The chain is built from TRBV28 and TRBJ2-2; the D gene is possibly TRBD2 (6 bases). Looked up from germline, CDR1 is MDHEN and CDR2 is SYDVKM. CDR3 length: 14 residues. V gave up 8 bases and J gave up 6 bases, with 16 bases separating them. The DNA of the CDR3 is TGTGCCAGCTCAAGGCGGGGATATGCCGGGGAGCTGTTTTTT. This gives the protein CASSRRGYAGELFF. Combining the CDR3 with reference TRBV28 and TRBJ2-2 gives the whole variable domain DVKVTQSSRYLVKRTGEKVFLECVQDMDHENMFWYRQDPGLGLRLIYFSYDVKMKEKGDIPEGYSVSREKKERFSLILESASTNQTSMYLCASSRRGYAGELFFGEGSRLTVL.

This chain connects TRBV25-1 to TRBJ1-2, with 9 nucleotides matching TRBD1. Germline V gene lookup returns CDR1 MGHDK and CDR2 SYGVNS. The CDR3 runs 14 residues. V was clipped by 4 bases and J by 4 bases; unmatched bases: 4. Here the CDR3 DNA reads TGTGCCAGCAGTGCGGGACAGGGAACCTATGGCTACACCTTC. It encodes CASSAGQGTYGYTF.

This CDR3 reads CASSPRLGSTYEQYF. The CDR3 DNA sequence: TGTGCCAGCAGCCCTAGACTAGGATCCACTTACGAGCAGTACTTC. The chain uses TRBV2 and TRBJ2-7, with D maybe TRBD2 (6 bases). The germline V gene has CDR1 SNHLY and CDR2 FYNNEI. V was cut by 6 bases and J by 4 bases, with 19 bases left in between. The CDR3 is 15 amino acids.

The chain links TRBV5-1 to TRBJ1-1; TRBD1 matches 8 bases. Germline V lookup: CDR1 SGHRS, CDR2 YFSETQ. The V and J ends lost 6 bases and 5 bases, in that order; junction bases with no gene match: 6. The CDR3 is 13 residues long. The CDR3 nucleotides read TGCGCCAGCATAACACAGGGGGGGACTGAAGCTTTCTTT. Translated, it gives CASITQGGTEAFF.

The chain carries TRBV2 and TRBJ1-1; possible D gene TRBD1, 5 bases. This CDR3 is built from 13 residues. Between the trimmed V and J ends, which lost 11 bases and 5 bases, there was a span of 18 bases. CDR1 SNHLY and CDR2 FYNNEI come from the germline V gene. As DNA, the CDR3 is TGTGCCGTTGAGGGAGGGGCGCAGACTGAAGCTTTCTTT. Translating it yields CAVEGGAQTEAFF.

This clone showed up just a few times. CDR3 sequence: CASSQDSNRGEQYF. The CDR3 DNA follows: TGCGCCAGCAGCCAAGATTCGAACAGGGGCGAGCAGTACTTC. The V gene is TRBV4-1, the J gene TRBJ2-7, with TRBD1 matching 7 bases. J gave up 6 bases and V 0 bases, and 5 bases lay outside the gene matches. The length of the CDR3 is 14 residues. From germline, CDR1 is MGHRA and CDR2 YSYEKL.

CDR3 bases: TGTGCCACCAGCAACGGGGGAAGGGGAGAGACCCAGTACTTC. The encoded protein is CATSNGGRGETQYF. The chain employs TRBV15 and TRBJ2-5, with D possibly TRBD2 on 6 matching bases. The length of the CDR3 is 14 residues. Germline V CDR1 and CDR2: LNHNV, YYDKDF (reference sequence). The ends were cut back, 4 bases at V and 4 bases at J, with 13 bases in the middle. The whole variable domain, filled in from reference TRBV15 and TRBJ2-5, reads DAMVIQNPRYQVTQFGKPVTLSCSQTLNHNVMYWYQQKSSQAPKLLFHYYDKDFNNEADTPDNFQSRRPNTSFCFLDIRSPGLGDTAMYLCATSNGGRGETQYFGPGTRLLVL.

The chain couples TRBV19 to TRBJ2-1; a weak D match, TRBD1 (6 bases). The CDR3 runs 16 residues. Germline V gene data show CDR1 as LNHDA and CDR2 as SQIVND (reference sequence). V was trimmed by 3 bases and J by 2 bases, leaving 14 bases between them. This CDR3 reads CASSISGAAAYNEQFF. As DNA, the CDR3 is TGTGCCAGTAGTATCTCAGGGGCTGCGGCCTACAATGAGCAGTTCTTC.

The chain employs TRBV5-6 and TRBJ2-7; possibly TRBD2 for D (6 bases). The V gene's germline CDR1 is SGHDT and CDR2 YYEEEE. This CDR3 comprises 14 residues. V was shortened by 2 bases and J by 4 bases, with 13 bases between the two germline ends. CDR3 region: CASSFGGDGYEQYF. CDR3 sequence (DNA): TGTGCCAGCAGCTTCGGGGGTGATGGTTACGAGCAGTACTTC.

This chain uses TRBV28 with TRBJ2-7; 8 bases line up with TRBD1. J was trimmed by 0 bases and V by 1 base; bases with no gene match: 5. CDR3 size: 16 residues. Germline lookup yields CDR1 MDHEN and CDR2 SYDVKM. Here the CDR3 reads CASSLSAGGYSYEQYF. CDR3 coding DNA: TGTGCCAGCAGTTTATCTGCAGGGGGCTACTCCTACGAGCAGTACTTC.

The V gene is TRBV27, the J gene TRBJ2-3; a possible D gene is TRBD2 (6 bases). This CDR3 has 15 residues. Germline CDR1 reads MNHEY; CDR2 reads SMNVEV (reference sequence). V was trimmed by 4 bases and J by 0 bases, leaving 11 bases between them. Written as DNA, the CDR3 is TGTGCCAGCAGTTCCTTAGCGGCCAGCACAGATACGCAGTATTTT. Its translation: CASSSLAASTDTQYF.

This clone occurred once. This chain connects TRBV4-2 to TRBJ1-5; 8 bases agree with TRBD1. Per the germline V gene, CDR1 is LGHNA and CDR2 is YNFKEQ. The CDR3 length is 16 residues. The V and J ends lost 0 bases and 5 bases, in that order; junction bases with no gene match: 6. The CDR3 reads CASSQDSSGGHQPQHF. CDR3 DNA sequence: TGTGCCAGCAGCCAAGATTCATCAGGGGGCCATCAGCCCCAGCATTTT.

This chain connects TRBV5-6 to TRBJ1-2, with a tentative D call TRBD1 (5 bases). Trimming removed 5 bases from V and 4 bases from J, with 24 bases in between. Germline V CDR1 and CDR2: SGHDT, YYEEEE. CDR3 length: 17 residues. The CDR3 sequence is CASSGRTQALPFYGYTF. In DNA form, the CDR3 reads TGTGCCAGCAGTGGCAGGACACAGGCCCTCCCCTTCTATGGCTACACCTTC. The variable domain in full, completed from reference TRBV5-6 and TRBJ1-2, reads DAGVTQSPTHLIKTRGQQVTLRCSPKSGHDTVSWYQQALGQGPQFIFQYYEEEERQRGNFPDRFSGHQFPNYSSELNVNALLLGDSALYLCASSGRTQALPFYGYTFGSGTRLTVV.

This chain links TRBV2 with TRBJ2-7, with 12 bases identical to TRBD1. CDR1 is SNHLY, CDR2 FYNNEI, per germline. The J segment lost 0 bases and the V segment lost 10 bases, leaving 7 bases of the junction unmatched. This CDR3 is 15 amino acids long. The DNA of the CDR3 is TGTGCCACTGGGACAGGGGGCCGATCCTCCTACGAGCAGTACTTC. Protein: CATGTGGRSSYEQYF.

The V gene is TRBV6-4, the J gene TRBJ2-1; tentative D call: TRBD2 (5 bases). Trimming took off 5 bases at V and 0 bases at J, with 8 bases between the two ends. The CDR3 totals 14 residues. The germline CDR1 and CDR2 sequences are MRHNA and SNTAGT. CDR3 nucleotide sequence: TGTGCCAGCAGTCCGGGGAGCTCCTACAATGAGCAGTTCTTC. The encoded protein is CASSPGSSYNEQFF.

This chain links TRBV27 with TRBJ2-1; D gene uncertain. The germline V gene encodes CDR1 MNHEY and CDR2 SMNVEV (reference sequence). This CDR3 contains 13 residues. V lost 5 bases and J 4 bases, leaving 9 bases between the germline ends. As DNA, the CDR3 is TGTGCCAGCAGTCCCTTCGGGTACAATGAGCAGTTCTTC. It is translated as CASSPFGYNEQFF.

The chain joins TRBV6-5 to TRBJ2-3; TRBD2 might be the D (5 bases). Trimming took 6 bases from V and 1 from J, leaving 8 bases between them. Germline CDR1 and CDR2: MNHEY and SVGAGI. The CDR3 consists of 13 residues. CDR3 region: CASSGIRTDTQYF. CDR3 in DNA: TGTGCCAGCAGCGGGATTCGCACAGATACGCAGTATTTT.

The gene calls are TRBV6-5 and TRBJ2-7, with 9 bases aligning to TRBD1. The J segment lost 8 bases and the V segment lost 6 bases, leaving 11 bases of the junction unmatched. This CDR3 spans 14 amino acids. Germline CDR1 MNHEY, CDR2 SVGAGI. In DNA, the CDR3 is TGTGCCAGCAGCAATAACAGGGGGCTGGGTCAGCAGTACTTC. Amino acid sequence: CASSNNRGLGQQYF.

This chain joins TRBV24-1 and TRBJ1-2, with D perhaps TRBD1 (6 bases). The CDR3 runs 13 residues. V was cut by 8 bases and J by 1 base, with 10 bases left in between. Per germline, CDR1 KGHDR and CDR2 SFDVKD. The DNA for the CDR3 is TGTGCCACCATGGGACAACTTAACTATGGCTACACCTTC. Amino acids: CATMGQLNYGYTF.

The rearrangement joins TRBV19 to TRBJ1-1; 7 bases line up with TRBD1. In germline, CDR1 is LNHDA, CDR2 SQIVND (reference sequence). The CDR3 runs 15 residues. V lost 10 bases to trimming and J lost 1 base; unmatched junction nucleotides: 12. The CDR3 DNA is TGTGCCATCGCACCTCTCGGGACAGCGAACACTGAAGCTTTCTTT. Translation gives CAIAPLGTANTEAFF.

The chain uses TRBV28 and TRBJ2-4; no definite D call. Trimming pared 6 bases from V and 12 bases from J, leaving 12 bases between. The CDR3 covers 11 residues. CDR1 and CDR2 (germline): MDHEN, SYDVKM. The CDR3 reads CASSPGMDQYF. The CDR3, as DNA: TGTGCCAGCAGCCCGGGTATGGATCAGTACTTC.

The chain recombines TRBV9 with TRBJ2-1, with 12 positions matching TRBD2. Germline-derived CDR1 and CDR2 are SGDLS and YYNGEE. The V and J ends lost 3 bases and 3 bases, in that order; junction bases with no gene match: 4. The CDR3 sequence is 16 residues long. CDR3 DNA: TGTGCCAGCAGCGAGGGACTAGCGGGCCTCTACAATGAGCAGTTCTTC. This gives the protein CASSEGLAGLYNEQFF.

J is TRBJ1-3 and V is TRBV21-1; the table names TRBD1, a call not compared with the DNA. TRBV21-1 is labeled a pseudogene. The CDR3 sequence is 18 residues long. The CDR3 reads CASSKETVGAESGNTIYF. The CDR3 nucleotides are TGTGCCAGCAGCAAAGAAACTGTAGGGGCGGAATCTGGAAACACCATATATTTT.

The chain combines TRBV2 with TRBJ2-1; D may be TRBD2 (6 bases). The germline V and J ends were trimmed by 2 bases and 7 bases, with 18 bases remaining between them. From germline, CDR1 is SNHLY and CDR2 FYNNEI. The CDR3 extends over 16 amino acids. CDR3 nucleotide sequence: TGTGCCAGCAGTGAATTGGGAGGCCCCCAAGGGAATGAGCAGTTCTTC. The encoded protein is CASSELGGPQGNEQFF.

V gene TRBV20-1 combines with J gene TRBJ2-2; D gene uncertain. V lost 3 bases and J lost 2, with 7 bases in between. The CDR3 contains 13 residues. From germline, CDR1 is DFQATT and CDR2 SNEGSKA (reference sequence). The CDR3 DNA is TGCAGTGCTAGTGCAGGAAACACCGGGGAGCTGTTTTTT. Its translation: CSASAGNTGELFF.

The chain uses TRBV7-9 and TRBJ1-2; D might be TRBD1 (6 bases). Trimming pared 3 bases from V and 0 bases from J, leaving 17 bases between. Germline V lookup: CDR1 SEHNR, CDR2 FQNEAQ (reference sequence). This CDR3 is 17 amino acids long. In DNA form, the CDR3 reads TGTGCCAGCAGCTTTAACCGGGACACCGTTACTAACTATGGCTACACCTTC. It specifies CASSFNRDTVTNYGYTF.

V is TRBV27 and J is TRBJ2-1; 11 bases align to TRBD2. Germline assignment: CDR1 MNHEY and CDR2 SMNVEV (reference sequence). The junction had 2 bases not matched to a gene; V was cut back by 5 bases and J by 2 bases. This CDR3 comprises 15 residues. The CDR3 coding sequence is TGTGCCAGCAGTCAGACTAGCGGGGCCTACAATGAGCAGTTCTTC. It is translated as CASSQTSGAYNEQFF.

With respect to this clone: In the same sample, other DNA sequences code for this CDR3. The chain combines TRBV4-3 with TRBJ1-2, with TRBD1 identical over 12 bases. With V trimmed by 3 bases and J by 2 bases, 4 bases remained unmatched. CDR3 length: 16 amino acids. CDR1 is LGHNA and CDR2 is YSLEER in the germline V gene. CDR3 in DNA: TGCGCCAGCAGCCAGGGGACAGGGGGCTTAAACTATGGCTACACCTTC. Translated: CASSQGTGGLNYGYTF.